These 10 T cell receptor beta chains were sequenced from one sample in a study of cytomegalovirus exposure and HLA in healthy donors. PCR was performed using 60 Vbeta and 13 Jbeta primers. Clones were read by immunoSEQ multiplex PCR, and TCRdb kept only the in-frame ones, dropping some. The sample has approximately 180,000 clones; around 81% are singletons. Sequenced sample: PBMCs. The receptors here all came from a woman between 18 and 29 years old in good health and CMV-seropositive.

The V and J genes are TRBV28 and TRBJ1-1; D not resolved. Germline lookup yields CDR1 MDHEN and CDR2 SYDVKM. The germline V and J ends were trimmed by 5 bases and 4 bases, with 14 bases remaining between them. The CDR3 is 14 amino acids. The CDR3 sequence is CASSLYTEATEAFF. CDR3 in DNA: TGTGCCAGCAGTCTGTACACTGAGGCCACTGAAGCTTTCTTT.

The chain uses TRBV2 and TRBJ2-7, with 8 bases lining up with TRBD1. The CDR3 extends over 11 amino acids. CDR1 is SNHLY, CDR2 FYNNEI, per germline. The junction had 3 bases not matched to a gene; V was cut back by 7 bases and J by 7 bases. The CDR3 is CASTGGWEQYF. As DNA, the CDR3 is TGTGCCAGCACAGGGGGCTGGGAGCAGTACTTC.

This clone has just one count. The CDR3 nucleotides are TGCGCCAGCAGCGGGACAGGGGACGTCTTGGGTGGCTACACCTTC. Translated: CASSGTGDVLGGYTF. This chain links TRBV5-1 with TRBJ1-2; 10 bases match TRBD1. This CDR3 comprises 15 residues. CDR1 is SGHRS and CDR2 is YFSETQ in the germline V gene. V lost 4 bases, J lost 7 bases, and 10 bases stayed unmatched.

The V gene is TRBV5-6, the J gene TRBJ2-1; D not certain. V was clipped by 0 bases and J by 8 bases, with 9 bases between them. This CDR3 spans 13 amino acids. Looked up from germline, CDR1 is SGHDT and CDR2 is YYEEEE. The CDR3 DNA sequence: TGTGCCAGCAGCTTGGGTAGTTGGTATGAGCAGTTCTTC. Protein: CASSLGSWYEQFF.

The rearrangement uses TRBV10-3 and TRBJ1-1; D may be TRBD1 (6 bases). CDR1 and CDR2 from the germline V gene are ENHRY and SYGVKD. The CDR3 covers 16 residues. V lost 0 bases and J lost 6, with 17 bases in between. CDR3 sequence: CAISESKTGRVAEAFF. In nucleotides, the CDR3 is TGTGCCATCAGTGAGTCGAAAACAGGGAGGGTTGCTGAAGCTTTCTTT.

The rearrangement uses TRBV19 and TRBJ2-5; no reliable D call. V was shortened by 4 bases and J by 5 bases, with 14 bases between the two germline ends. CDR1 LNHDA and CDR2 SQIVND come from the germline V gene (reference sequence). There are 14 residues in the CDR3. CDR3 sequence reads: CASSTLTIGETQYF. CDR3 bases: TGTGCCAGTAGTACCCTAACAATCGGGGAGACCCAGTACTTC.

The chain recombines TRBV9 with TRBJ2-1, with TRBD2 identical over 7 bases. The junction had 3 bases not matched to a gene; V was cut back by 4 bases and J by 2 bases. Germline lookup yields CDR1 SGDLS and CDR2 YYNGEE. This CDR3 region has 14 residues. The CDR3 DNA is TGTGCCAGCAGCTTTGGGACTACCTACAATGAGCAGTTCTTC. This gives the protein CASSFGTTYNEQFF.

This clone was detected a few times. V is TRBV19 and J is TRBJ1-5; D is undetermined. Between the trimmed V and J ends, which lost 3 bases and 2 bases, there was a span of 11 bases. The germline gives CDR1 LNHDA, CDR2 SQIVND (reference sequence). CDR3 length: 15 amino acids. The CDR3 bases are TGTGCCAGTAGTATCCCCCCCGGGGGCAATCAGCCCCAGCATTTT. Amino acid sequence: CASSIPPGGNQPQHF.

This clone came up a few times. V usage is TRBV15 and J usage is TRBJ1-5, with D hard to call. Germline lookup yields CDR1 LNHNV and CDR2 YYDKDF (reference sequence). This CDR3 has 14 amino acids. Trimming left V 8 bases short and J 2 bases short, with 13 bases between. The CDR3 is CATALLNRNQPQHF. CDR3 coding DNA: TGTGCCACCGCGTTACTCAACCGCAATCAGCCCCAGCATTTT.

V gene TRBV19 combines with J gene TRBJ2-2, with a possible D match to TRBD1 (5 bases). The CDR3 covers 14 residues. Trimming removed 0 bases at V and 3 bases at J, with 5 bases between. Germline CDR1 and CDR2: LNHDA and SQIVND (reference sequence). The CDR3 here is CASSIDRDTGELFF. Written as DNA, the CDR3 is TGTGCCAGTAGTATAGACAGGGACACCGGGGAGCTGTTTTTT.